Shown below are 27 T cell receptor beta chains from a single sample sequenced in a study of T cell repertoires in cytomegalovirus infection. Via MiXCR, TCRdb re-called the reads, giving one row per CDR3 protein. The data hold over 100,000 distinct CDR3 sequences, with about 17% observed a single time. Sample: PBMCs. The receptors derive from a human donor in good health (CMV status not recorded). Some clones in this sample may be carry-over from other donors' samples.

This clonotype has at least ten counts. The chain is built from TRBV7-8 and TRBJ1-1; D is possibly TRBD1 (6 bases). CDR1 and CDR2 from the germline V gene are SGHVS and FQNEAQ. The CDR3 consists of 15 residues. Trimming removed 1 base from V and 2 bases from J, with 11 bases in between. CDR3 loop: CASSLVGAGNTEAFF. The CDR3 DNA reads as TGTGCCAGCAGCTTAGTGGGGGCAGGAAACACTGAAGCTTTCTTT.

In this sample, this clonotype turned up many times. The chain uses TRBV11-2 and TRBJ1-2; D is undetermined. The CDR3 is 17 residues long. Germline values: CDR1 SGHAT, CDR2 FQNNGV. Trimming left V 3 bases short and J 1 base short, with 18 bases between. CDR3 sequence: CASSFISGSSSNYGYTF. CDR3 coding DNA: TGTGCCAGCAGCTTTATCTCCGGGAGCAGCAGTAACTATGGCTACACCTTC.

This clonotype was detected only a few times. The chain employs TRBV7-6 and TRBJ2-2; D remains ambiguous. V dropped 6 bases and J dropped 6 bases, with 14 bases sitting between them. This CDR3 contains 14 residues. In germline, CDR1 is SGHVS, CDR2 FNYEAQ. The chain's CDR3 is CASRVTPGPGELFF. The CDR3 region has the DNA TGTGCCAGCAGGGTGACCCCCGGTCCCGGGGAGCTGTTTTTT.

This clonotype was seen only a few times. The rearrangement joins TRBV7-3 to TRBJ1-5; TRBD1 might be the D (6 bases). Germline values: CDR1 SGHTA, CDR2 FQGTGA. Trimming removed 2 bases at V and 7 bases at J, with 9 bases between. This CDR3 has 13 amino acids. In DNA, the CDR3 is TGTGCCAGCAGCTTAGAACAGGGACAGCCCCAGCATTTT. Translating gives CASSLEQGQPQHF.

This rearrangement joins TRBV5-1 to TRBJ2-3; D not certain. The CDR3 sequence is 14 residues long. Trimming cost V 5 bases and J 4 bases, with 14 bases left between them. CDR1 and CDR2 from the germline V gene are SGHRS and YFSETQ. The CDR3 coding sequence is TGCGCCAGCAGTCCCGGTGGGGTTTCAGATACGCAGTATTTT. It translates to CASSPGGVSDTQYF.

This clonotype was detected only a few times. The J gene is TRBJ1-2, the V gene TRBV28; 8 bases map to TRBD1. Germline V gene lookup returns CDR1 MDHEN and CDR2 SYDVKM. CDR3 size: 14 residues. V dropped 6 bases and J dropped 8; count of bases not matched to a gene: 11. CDR3 coding DNA: TGTGCCAGCAGGCCGGCGGGACAGGTGGGCGGCTACACCTTC. It is translated as CASRPAGQVGGYTF.

In this sample, this clonotype turned up many times. J is TRBJ1-6 and V is TRBV7-2; 7 nucleotides agree with TRBD1. This CDR3 is 15 amino acids long. The J segment lost 10 bases and the V segment lost 4 bases, leaving 10 bases of the junction unmatched. The germline CDR1 and CDR2 sequences are SGHTA and FQGNSA. This CDR3 reads CASSWTDRVTSPLHF. The CDR3, as DNA: TGTGCCAGCAGCTGGACCGACAGGGTAACGTCACCCCTCCACTTT.

Many counts were recorded for this clonotype. The V gene is TRBV7-2, the J gene TRBJ1-2; the D is unclear. The CDR3 consists of 14 residues. The germline V gene encodes CDR1 SGHTA and CDR2 FQGNSA. With 0 bases removed from V and 8 bases from J, the gap between germline ends came to 13 bases. The CDR3 sequence: CASSLALGVQGYTF. The CDR3 DNA is TGTGCCAGCAGCTTAGCGCTTGGGGTCCAAGGCTACACCTTC.

This clonotype was recorded at least ten times. The chain couples TRBV11-1 to TRBJ2-5; 8 bases fit TRBD2. CDR3 length equals 15 residues. Per the germline V gene, CDR1 is SGHAT and CDR2 is FQDESV (reference sequence). With V trimmed by 4 bases and J by 5 bases, 9 bases remained unmatched. The CDR3 DNA sequence: TGTGCCAGCAGCTACGTAAGCGGGGGAGGTGAGACCCAGTACTTC. Translating it yields CASSYVSGGGETQYF.

The V call is TRBV7-6, the J call TRBJ2-3, with a possible D match to TRBD2 (6 bases). Trimming removed 3 bases from V and 9 bases from J, with 19 bases in between. Germline V gene lookup returns CDR1 SGHVS and CDR2 FNYEAQ. This CDR3 spans 15 amino acids. CDR3: CASSFGGQADSTQYF. CDR3 in DNA: TGTGCCAGCAGCTTCGGGGGTCAAGCGGACTCGACGCAGTATTTT.

Details on this clonotype: A read error is possible here, since a much larger clone lies one base away. V usage is TRBV25-1 and J usage is TRBJ2-7; D is uncertain. From germline, CDR1 is MGHDK and CDR2 SYGVNS. The CDR3 loop spans 14 amino acids. For the CDR3, the DNA is TGTGACAGCAGTGGGGTACCAGTCTCCTACGAGCAGTACTTC. Protein: CDSSGVPVSYEQYF.

This clonotype was counted only a few times. The chain joins TRBV6-2 or TRBV6-3 to TRBJ2-3; either TRBD1 or TRBD2 may fit D (6 bases each). The V end lost 8 bases, the J end lost 1 base, and 19 bases lay between the germline ends. Germline-derived CDR1 and CDR2 are MNHEY and SVGEGT. CDR3 length: 16 amino acids. CDR3 DNA sequence: TGTGCCAGCGCCAAGAGGGGGGCTGTCGGCACAGATACGCAGTATTTT. It codes for CASAKRGAVGTDTQYF.

In this sample, this clonotype turned up a few times. The V and J genes are TRBV11-2 and TRBJ2-3; maybe TRBD2 (6 bases). V lost 6 bases to trimming and J lost 3 bases, with 19 bases between them. This CDR3 spans 16 amino acids. Germline values: CDR1 SGHAT, CDR2 FQNNGV. DNA of the CDR3: TGTGCCAGCAGTTTAACGGCGGGACGGGGAACAGATACGCAGTATTTT. Amino acids: CASSLTAGRGTDTQYF.

This clonotype was counted many times. The J gene is TRBJ2-3, the V gene TRBV7-2, with 9 bases fitting TRBD2. CDR1 SGHTA and CDR2 FQGNSA come from the germline V gene. The CDR3 is made up of 16 amino acids. V lost 4 bases to trimming and J lost 4 bases; unmatched junction nucleotides: 9. As DNA, the CDR3 is TGTGCCAGCAGCTCAGTAGTTGCTAGCGGGGCAGATACGCAGTATTTT. Its protein is CASSSVVASGADTQYF.

This clonotype occurred a few times. V is TRBV29-1 and J is TRBJ2-3; either TRBD1 or TRBD2 may supply D (5 bases each). V was shortened by 6 bases and J by 3 bases, with 13 bases between the two germline ends. The CDR3 is 13 amino acids. Germline V gives CDR1 SQVTM, CDR2 ANQGSEA. This CDR3 is CSVAIGGTDTQYF. Here the CDR3 DNA reads TGCAGCGTCGCCATTGGGGGTACAGATACGCAGTATTTT.

This clonotype was found a few times. The chain employs TRBV6-2 or TRBV6-3 and TRBJ1-2; possible D gene TRBD1, 5 bases. Germline V CDR1 and CDR2: MNHEY, SVGEGT. This CDR3 has 13 amino acids. V shed 0 bases and J shed 3 bases, with 5 bases lying between them. The CDR3 DNA sequence: TGTGCCAGCAGTTACTCAGGGGACTATGGCTACACCTTC. As protein: CASSYSGDYGYTF.

Many counts were recorded for this clonotype. The chain is built from TRBV7-2 and TRBJ2-1; 9 bases agree with TRBD2. V shed 2 bases, J shed 10 bases, and the junction held 0 bases outside the gene matches. CDR1 and CDR2 from the germline V gene are SGHTA and FQGNSA. The CDR3 loop spans 12 amino acids. The CDR3 DNA follows: TGTGCCAGCAGCTTACTAGCGGGGGAGCAGTTCTTC. This encodes CASSLLAGEQFF.

The chain carries TRBV19 and TRBJ2-7; D might be TRBD2 (5 bases). The CDR3 spans 14 residues. In germline, CDR1 is LNHDA, CDR2 SQIVND (reference sequence). Trimming took 3 bases from V and 2 from J, leaving 11 bases between them. The DNA of the CDR3 is TGTGCCAGTAGTATTGGCGGGTCCGCCTACGAGCAGTACTTC. Translating gives CASSIGGSAYEQYF.

This sequence joins TRBV4-1 and TRBJ2-2; D perhaps matches TRBD1 (5 bases). CDR3 length: 16 residues. Between the trimmed V and J ends, which lost 4 bases and 2 bases, there was a span of 14 bases. Germline V gene sequence: CDR1 MGHRA, CDR2 YSYEKL. The CDR3 loop is CASSLHWGLNTGELFF. The DNA for the CDR3 is TGCGCCAGCAGCCTTCATTGGGGCCTAAACACCGGGGAGCTGTTTTTT.

There are a few counts of this clonotype. The chain has TRBV5-5 and TRBJ2-7; tentative D call: TRBD1 (6 bases). This CDR3 comprises 15 residues. From germline, CDR1 is SGHKS and CDR2 YYEKEE (reference sequence). Trimming left V 4 bases short and J 5 bases short, with 19 bases between. Here the CDR3 DNA reads TGTGCCAGCAGCGAGTTTAACAGGGTTAACAACGAGCAGTACTTC. Translation gives CASSEFNRVNNEQYF.

The table lists this clonotype with many counts. The chain couples TRBV7-2 to TRBJ2-5; the match to TRBD2 covers 7 bases. The germline V gene encodes CDR1 SGHTA and CDR2 FQGNSA. The CDR3 consists of 14 residues. V lost 5 bases, J lost 3 bases, and 6 bases stayed unmatched. CDR3 nucleotide sequence: TGTGCCAGCAGCCCTCAGGGAGGGGAAGAGACCCAGTACTTC. Encoded protein: CASSPQGGEETQYF.

This clonotype came up a few times. V gene TRBV5-1 combines with J gene TRBJ1-1; no definite D call. Between the trimmed V and J ends, which lost 4 bases and 8 bases, there was a span of 15 bases. CDR3 size: 13 residues. Per germline, CDR1 SGHRS and CDR2 YFSETQ. The DNA for the CDR3 is TGCGCCAGCAGCCCCTCACGGCCCCTCGAAGCTTTCTTT. This sequence encodes CASSPSRPLEAFF. The complete variable domain, with remaining parts taken from reference TRBV5-1 and TRBJ1-1, reads KAGVTQTPRYLIKTRGQQVTLSCSPISGHRSVSWYQQTPGQGLQFLFEYFSETQRNKGNFPGRFSGRQFSNSRSEMNVSTLELGDSALYLCASSPSRPLEAFFGQGTRLTVV.

V gene TRBV19 combines with J gene TRBJ1-1; unclear D gene. Germline CDR1 LNHDA, CDR2 SQIVND (reference sequence). Trimming stripped 6 bases from V and 0 bases from J, with 11 bases between. The CDR3 contains 14 residues. CDR3: CASSNGRMNTEAFF. The CDR3 nucleotides read TGTGCCAGTAGCAACGGACGGATGAACACTGAAGCTTTCTTT.

This clonotype appeared a single time. This may be a read error: a much more frequent sequence differs by one nucleotide. V is TRBV7-2 and J is TRBJ2-2; D perhaps matches TRBD2 (7 bases). The CDR3 runs to 14 residues. Looked up from germline, CDR1 is SGHTA and CDR2 is FQGNSA. The CDR3 region has the DNA TGTGCCAGCAGCTTCTCGGGGGGCACCGGGGAGCCGTTTTTT. Translation: CASSFSGGTGEPFF.

The V and J genes are TRBV20-1 and TRBJ1-5; 10 nucleotides line up with TRBD1. The CDR3 has 17 amino acids. Germline V gene sequence: CDR1 DFQATT, CDR2 SNEGSKA (reference sequence). Trimming took 6 bases from V and 2 from J; bases not matched to a gene: 13. The CDR3 DNA reads as TGCAGTGCCCCAACGGAAGACAGGGGGCAAGGCAATCAGCCCCAGCATTTT. As protein: CSAPTEDRGQGNQPQHF.

This clonotype was observed at least ten times. The gene calls are TRBV29-1 and TRBJ2-7; D possibly corresponds to TRBD1 (7 bases). Per germline, CDR1 SQVTM and CDR2 ANQGSEA. The CDR3 consists of 12 residues. Between the trimmed V and J ends, which lost 7 bases and 7 bases, there was a span of 17 bases. Here the CDR3 DNA reads TGCAGCGCTTCTTTACAGGGGACTGAGCAGTACTTC. Its translation: CSASLQGTEQYF.

At least ten counts were recorded for this clonotype. The gene calls are TRBV12-3 or TRBV12-4 and TRBJ2-2, with 7 bases lining up with TRBD2. The CDR3 spans 17 residues. Trimming cost V 6 bases and J 0 bases; bases outside gene matches: 10. CDR3 nucleotides: TGTGCCAGCAGCCTAGGGCCTAGCGGCGCGAACACCGGGGAGCTGTTTTTT. Protein: CASSLGPSGANTGELFF.